These 27 T cell receptor beta chains share one sample of origin, sequenced in a study of pediatric ulcerative colitis. Rectal tissue came from one to two pinch biopsies taken at colonoscopy. Some clones are missing from TCRdb's copy, which holds only in-frame ones; the method was immunoSEQ multiplex PCR. The data show 15,000 to 20,000 clones, 70% to 80% seen once. The specimen sequenced was gut tissue. These receptors all come from a boy between 5 and 17 years old who was a control in a study of pediatric ulcerative colitis.

J is TRBJ2-3 and V is TRBV27; 9 bases agree with TRBD2. CDR1 and CDR2 (germline): MNHEY, SMNVEV (reference sequence). V shed 5 bases and J 4 bases; nucleotides not matched to a gene: 13. There are 17 residues in the CDR3. DNA of the CDR3: TGTGCCAGCAGTCCGTACCGACCAGCGGGGGGACCAGATACGCAGTATTTT. Translation: CASSPYRPAGGPDTQYF.

The chain couples TRBV6-6 to TRBJ2-1; D ambiguous. Trimming cost V 6 bases and J 8 bases, with 11 bases left between them. The CDR3 is 12 residues long. CDR1 is MNHNY and CDR2 is SVGAGI in the germline V gene (reference sequence). In DNA form, the CDR3 reads TGTGCCAGCAGATCGCAAGGCGATGAGCAGTTCTTC. As protein: CASRSQGDEQFF.

The chain uses TRBV6-1 and TRBJ1-1; perhaps TRBD1 as D (6 bases). Trimming removed 4 bases from V and 2 bases from J, with 11 bases in between. The V gene's germline CDR1 is MNHNS and CDR2 SASEGT. This CDR3 comprises 14 residues. As DNA, the CDR3 is TGTGCCAGCAGTGTAAGACAGGCCAACACTGAAGCTTTCTTT. Translated, it gives CASSVRQANTEAFF.

J is TRBJ2-3 and V is TRBV30; 8 bases map to TRBD1. CDR1 is GTSNPN, CDR2 SVGIG, per germline (reference sequence). J gave up 4 bases and V 1 base, and 4 bases lay outside the gene matches. The CDR3 is 14 residues long. Here the CDR3 DNA reads TGTGCCTGGAGTGGGGGCAGGGGGCCAGATACGCAGTATTTT. As protein: CAWSGGRGPDTQYF. The full variable domain, with the rest looked up from reference TRBV30 and TRBJ2-3, is SQTIHQWPATLVQPVGSPLSLECTVEGTSNPNLYWYRQAAGRGLQLLFYSVGIGQISSEVPQNLSASRPQDRQFILSSKKLLLSDSGFYLCAWSGGRGPDTQYFGPGTRLTVL.

The genes are TRBV4-1 and TRBJ2-3; D uncertain. V lost 0 bases to trimming and J lost 4 bases, with 11 bases between them. CDR1 MGHRA and CDR2 YSYEKL come from the germline V gene. The CDR3 spans 15 residues. CDR3 bases: TGCGCCAGCAGCCAAGATTTACACAGATCAGATACGCAGTATTTT. This gives the protein CASSQDLHRSDTQYF.

This chain uses TRBV11-3 with TRBJ2-3, with D perhaps TRBD1 (6 bases). There are 15 residues in the CDR3. The ends were cut back, 1 base at V and 3 bases at J, with 11 bases in the middle. The germline gives CDR1 SGHNT, CDR2 YENEEA. This chain's CDR3 is CASSLGNRETDTQYF. CDR3 sequence (DNA): TGTGCCAGCAGCTTAGGTAACAGGGAAACAGATACGCAGTATTTT. Looking up the rest from reference TRBV11-3 and TRBJ2-3 gives the full variable domain: EAGVVQSPRYKIIEKKQPVAFWCNPISGHNTLYWYLQNLGQGPELLIRYENEEAVDDSQLPKDRFSAERLKGVDSTLKIQPAELGDSAVYLCASSLGNRETDTQYFGPGTRLTVL.

The rearrangement joins TRBV25-1 to TRBJ2-7, with 8 bases identical to TRBD2. Losses at the gene ends were 3 bases for V and 5 bases for J; bases not matched to a gene: 6. The V gene's germline CDR1 is MGHDK and CDR2 SYGVNS. This CDR3 comprises 14 residues. In DNA, the CDR3 is TGTGCCAGCAGTGACGGGGGGGCCACCAACGAGCAGTACTTC. It translates to CASSDGGATNEQYF.

The count of this clone is one. J is TRBJ2-3 and V is TRBV7-2; 9 bases match TRBD2. CDR3 length: 17 amino acids. Germline CDR1 SGHTA, CDR2 FQGNSA. The J segment lost 6 bases and the V segment lost 5 bases, leaving 15 bases of the junction unmatched. CDR3 sequence (DNA): TGTGCCAGCAGCCCTAGCGGGGCGGCTGGCCCGTTTGATACGCAGTATTTT. It specifies CASSPSGAAGPFDTQYF.

This chain joins TRBV15 and TRBJ2-7, with 8 bases matching TRBD1. Germline loops: CDR1 LNHNV, CDR2 YYDKDF (reference sequence). The CDR3 extends over 15 amino acids. The trim removed 4 bases at V and 7 bases at J, leaving 12 bases unmatched. The CDR3 reads CATSKGQGPLGEQYF. CDR3 bases: TGTGCCACCAGCAAAGGACAGGGCCCTTTGGGGGAGCAGTACTTC.

V and J are TRBV6-4 and TRBJ2-1; 10 bases are shared with TRBD2. V shed 5 bases and J 7 bases; nucleotides not matched to a gene: 5. The CDR3 spans 14 residues. CDR1 is MRHNA and CDR2 is SNTAGT in the germline V gene. The CDR3 loop reads CASSLAGERNEQFF. CDR3 DNA sequence: TGTGCCAGCAGTCTAGCGGGAGAGCGAAATGAGCAGTTCTTC.

This clone was detected a few times. The genes are TRBV27 and TRBJ1-1; unclear D gene. This CDR3 comprises 13 residues. Germline loops: CDR1 MNHEY, CDR2 SMNVEV (reference sequence). V gave up 2 bases and J gave up 2 bases, with 6 bases separating them. For the CDR3, the DNA is TGTGCCAGCAGTTTAATAGGTAACACTGAAGCTTTCTTT. Amino acid sequence: CASSLIGNTEAFF.

The rearrangement links TRBV2 to TRBJ2-7; tentative D call: TRBD2 (5 bases). CDR1 SNHLY and CDR2 FYNNEI come from the germline V gene. The ends were cut back, 7 bases at V and 0 bases at J, with 16 bases in the middle. The CDR3 sequence is 15 residues long. The CDR3 is CASNLRAEVSYEQYF. The CDR3 DNA is TGTGCCAGCAATCTCAGAGCGGAGGTCTCCTACGAGCAGTACTTC. Drawing the rest from reference TRBV2 and TRBJ2-7, the complete variable domain is EPEVTQTPSHQVTQMGQEVILRCVPISNHLYFYWYRQILGQKVEFLVSFYNNEISEKSEIFDDQFSVERPDGSNFTLKIRSTKLEDSAMYFCASNLRAEVSYEQYFGPGTRLTVT.

The genes are TRBV15 and TRBJ2-3; D is perhaps TRBD2 (6 bases). CDR3 length: 15 residues. Per the germline V gene, CDR1 is LNHNV and CDR2 is YYDKDF (reference sequence). Trimming pared 8 bases from V and 2 bases from J, leaving 17 bases between. CDR3 sequence (DNA): TGTGCCACCTCGACTACTGGGACTGTCACAGATACGCAGTATTTT. Translated, it gives CATSTTGTVTDTQYF.

The chain combines TRBV29-1 with TRBJ1-4; D not certain. The CDR3 has 12 amino acids. V lost 5 bases and J lost 7, with 11 bases in between. The germline CDR1 and CDR2 sequences are SQVTM and ANQGSEA. The CDR3 loop is CSVTTVGEKLFF. In DNA form, the CDR3 reads TGCAGCGTTACTACAGTTGGTGAAAAACTGTTTTTT.

The chain has TRBV5-1 and TRBJ2-3; D may be TRBD2 (6 bases). Germline lookup yields CDR1 SGHRS and CDR2 YFSETQ. CDR3 length: 16 amino acids. Trimming stripped 1 base from V and 2 bases from J, with 14 bases between. Here the CDR3 DNA reads TGCGCCAGCAGCTTGTTACGGGACTCTTACACAGATACGCAGTATTTT. Protein: CASSLLRDSYTDTQYF. The whole variable domain, remainder taken from reference TRBV5-1 and TRBJ2-3, is KAGVTQTPRYLIKTRGQQVTLSCSPISGHRSVSWYQQTPGQGLQFLFEYFSETQRNKGNFPGRFSGRQFSNSRSEMNVSTLELGDSALYLCASSLLRDSYTDTQYFGPGTRLTVL.

The gene calls are TRBV6-5 and TRBJ1-1; D possibly corresponds to TRBD1 (5 bases). Trimming took off 3 bases at V and 3 bases at J, with 11 bases between the two ends. This CDR3 comprises 14 residues. The germline gives CDR1 MNHEY, CDR2 SVGAGI. Written as DNA, the CDR3 is TGTGCCAGCAGTTATGGGGGGTCCGACACTGAAGCTTTCTTT. Translating it yields CASSYGGSDTEAFF.

This clone was seen just once. V is TRBV7-2 and J is TRBJ1-3; 10 bases match TRBD1. CDR1 and CDR2 (germline): SGHTA, FQGNSA. The CDR3 sequence is 15 residues long. Trimming at V came to 3 bases and at J to 2 bases, leaving 1 base not matched to a gene. This chain's CDR3 is CASSLGTGAGNTIYF. CDR3 sequence (DNA): TGTGCCAGCAGCTTGGGGACAGGGGCTGGAAACACCATATATTTT.

The V call is TRBV28, the J call TRBJ1-2; D gene ambiguous. From germline, CDR1 is MDHEN and CDR2 SYDVKM. CDR3 length: 14 amino acids. Trimming shortened V by 6 bases and J by 5 bases, and 16 bases separated the two germline ends. This CDR3 is CASRRGLESYGYTF. The CDR3 DNA reads as TGTGCCAGCAGACGAGGGCTGGAGTCGTATGGCTACACCTTC.

This CDR3 reads CASSNVFSGYQPQHF. The CDR3 DNA is TGTGCCAGCAGTAATGTGTTTTCGGGGTATCAGCCCCAGCATTTT. The rearrangement links TRBV28 to TRBJ1-5; D call uncertain. Germline CDR1 is MDHEN and CDR2 is SYDVKM. The V gene lost 5 bases and the J gene lost 5 bases, with 16 bases spanning the gap. The CDR3 is 15 amino acids.

The CDR3 nucleotides read TGTGCCTGGAGTGTACAAGGAAGCTCCTACGAGCAGTACTTC. Residues: CAWSVQGSSYEQYF. The V gene is TRBV30, the J gene TRBJ2-7; D is ambiguous. Germline assignment: CDR1 GTSNPN and CDR2 SVGIG (reference sequence). This CDR3 contains 14 residues. V lost 0 bases, J lost 0 bases, and 9 bases lay in between.

V usage is TRBV4-1 and J usage is TRBJ1-5; D remains ambiguous. Germline V lookup: CDR1 MGHRA, CDR2 YSYEKL. Trimming removed 4 bases from V and 0 bases from J, with 10 bases in between. This CDR3 contains 15 residues. CDR3 bases: TGCGCCAGCAGCCCTGGCTGGTATAGCAATCAGCCCCAGCATTTT. This encodes CASSPGWYSNQPQHF.

V usage is TRBV6-5 and J usage is TRBJ1-1; D is unresolved. The CDR3 contains 13 residues. With 2 bases removed from V and 4 bases from J, the gap between germline ends came to 8 bases. Looked up from germline, CDR1 is MNHEY and CDR2 is SVGAGI. The CDR3 sequence is CASSYQWSTEAFF. The DNA of the CDR3 is TGTGCCAGCAGTTACCAATGGAGCACTGAAGCTTTCTTT.

The chain employs TRBV5-6 and TRBJ1-1; D is unresolved. CDR3 length: 14 amino acids. Germline CDR1 reads SGHDT; CDR2 reads YYEEEE. With 0 bases removed from V and 6 bases from J, the gap between germline ends came to 12 bases. CDR3 nucleotide sequence: TGTGCCAGCAGCTTGGTTCGTTCAGTGGCTGAAGCTTTCTTT. This translates into CASSLVRSVAEAFF.

The chain employs TRBV11-2 and TRBJ1-2; D is undetermined. The V and J ends lost 2 bases and 4 bases respectively, with 14 bases between them. CDR1 and CDR2 (germline): SGHAT, FQNNGV. This CDR3 comprises 15 residues. CDR3 region: CASSLNSPTVYGYTF. DNA of the CDR3: TGTGCCAGCAGCTTAAACAGTCCAACGGTCTATGGCTACACCTTC.

The chain carries TRBV21-1 and TRBJ1-1. TRBV21-1 constitutes a pseudogene. This CDR3 contains 15 residues. CDR3 residues: CASSKPGSRDTEAFF. CDR3 DNA: TGTGCCAGCAGCAAACCCGGGTCTAGGGACACTGAAGCTTTCTTT.

The rearrangement links TRBV7-3 to TRBJ2-6; D uncertain. The CDR3 is made up of 16 amino acids. CDR1 is SGHTA, CDR2 FQGTGA, per germline. V was cut by 5 bases and J by 0 bases, with 11 bases left in between. The CDR3, as DNA: TGTGCCAGCAGCCCGACATCTAGCTCTGGGGCCAACGTCCTGACTTTC. This codes for CASSPTSSSGANVLTF.

A single count supports this clone. V gene TRBV18 combines with J gene TRBJ1-1; D unresolved. V shed 2 bases and J shed 2 bases, with 9 bases lying between them. The CDR3 is 14 residues long. Germline values: CDR1 KGHSH, CDR2 LQKENI. This CDR3 reads CASSPDADNTEAFF. CDR3 nucleotide sequence: TGTGCCAGCTCACCAGATGCAGACAACACTGAAGCTTTCTTT.